This TCR beta chain was profiled in a study of shared clonotypes between healthy human individuals. Findings and caveats of the study: Non-shared clonotypes showed lower generation probabilities than clonotypes common to all four donors.

The assay used deep level. Method: immunoSEQ multiplex PCR; TCRdb's copy keeps in-frame clones and lacks some. The table shows some 900,000 clones, with roughly 72% occurring only once. V was trimmed by 0 bases and J by 2 bases, leaving 13 bases between them. The CDR3 has 16 amino acids. CDR1 SGHTA and CDR2 FQGTGA come from the germline V gene. Concerning this clone itself: No antigen is known for it.

The authors divided CD4+ cells into CD45RA+ naive and CD45RA-negative memory subsets. The TCR originated in a man younger than 35 in good health. The sample consisted of memory CD4+ T cells sorted from blood. As to subset: CD45RA-negative fraction. The rearrangement links TRBV7-3 to TRBJ1-2; a possible D gene is TRBD1 (6 bases). The CDR3 nucleotides are TGTGCCAGCAGCTTAACCCCGACAGGAGGGAACTATGGCTACACCTTC. Translating gives CASSLTPTGGNYGYTF.